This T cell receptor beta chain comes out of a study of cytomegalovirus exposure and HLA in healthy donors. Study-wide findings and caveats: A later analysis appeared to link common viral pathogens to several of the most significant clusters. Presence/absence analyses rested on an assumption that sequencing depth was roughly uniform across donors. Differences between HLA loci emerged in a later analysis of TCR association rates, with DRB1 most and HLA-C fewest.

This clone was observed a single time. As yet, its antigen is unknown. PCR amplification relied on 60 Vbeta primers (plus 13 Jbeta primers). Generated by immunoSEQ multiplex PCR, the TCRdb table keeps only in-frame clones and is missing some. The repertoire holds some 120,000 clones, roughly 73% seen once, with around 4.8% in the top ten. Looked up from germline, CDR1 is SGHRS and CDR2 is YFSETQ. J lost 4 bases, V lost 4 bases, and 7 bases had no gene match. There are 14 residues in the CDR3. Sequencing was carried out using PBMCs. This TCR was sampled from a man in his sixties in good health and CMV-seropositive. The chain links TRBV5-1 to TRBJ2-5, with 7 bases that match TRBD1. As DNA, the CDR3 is TGCGCCAGCAGCCCGTTGACAGGGTCAGAGACCCAGTACTTC. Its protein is CASSPLTGSETQYF.